This T cell receptor beta chain appears in the sequencing data of a study of T cell repertoires in cytomegalovirus infection. A remark on this clonotype: Its antigen is currently unknown.

The CDR3 has 20 amino acids. Germline CDR1 LGHNT, CDR2 FRNRAP. Unmatched junction bases numbered 11, after V lost 0 bases and J lost 2 bases. Study-level points and caveats: CMV carriers with the relevant HLA were identified by cumulative public TCR beta family frequency. Ex vivo, HLA-C-restricted CMV-specific TCR beta clonotypes prevailed over the rest of the response.

TCRdb reprocessed the reads via MiXCR and lists one record per CDR3 protein. The sample contains more than 150,000 distinct CDR3 sequences, around 20% of which appear only once. The V and J genes are TRBV12-5 and TRBJ2-1; 12 bases fit TRBD2. This TCR derives from a human donor in good health (CMV status not recorded). Some clones in this sample may be carry-over from other donors' samples. The sequencing sample was made of PBMCs. DNA of the CDR3: TGTGCTAGTGGTTTGGTACCAGGGGCTAGCGGGAGGGAAACCTACAATGAGCAGTTCTTC. Protein sequence: CASGLVPGASGRETYNEQFF.